The clone carrying this T cell receptor (beta chain) was picked up a small number of times. Its antigen is not identified. Compared with germline, one end of the junction differs, possibly owing to a read error. Germline V gives CDR1 SQVTM, CDR2 ANQGSEA. The CDR3 spans 12 residues. This specimen belongs to a study of CD8+ T cells in alopecia areata. Study in general: Severity of treated patients was scored by affected scalp percentage.

Study findings and constraints: Clonality in lesional scalp, especially alopecia totalis/universalis, exceeded that of normal scalp.

Isolated RNA was reverse transcribed into cDNA used as the sequencing template. TCRdb's copy holds only in-frame clones and misses some; the assay was immunoSEQ multiplex PCR. The table records 150,000 to 200,000 clones, approximately 60% of them present only once. Stated treatment: oral pan-JAK inhibitor, 5-10 mg twice daily. The V and J genes are TRBV29-1 and TRBJ2-3; unclear D gene. The clonotype originates from a human donor with alopecia areata. This sample comprised CD4+ T cells sorted from blood, obtained at week 24, from a patient treated with tofacitinib. The chain's CDR3 is CSVGPNTNTQYF. DNA of the CDR3: TGCAGCGTAGGACCCAACACAAATACGCAGTATTTT.